The clone carrying this TCR beta chain has a handful of counts. As yet, its antigen is unknown. The data belong to a study of human T cells and chemical hapten exposure. Study as a whole: Patch testing placed 0.01% DPC on the upper back, with readings at 6 days. Regarding the study as a whole: TCRs whose frequency exceeded 1 in 1000 remained the same following DPC sensitization.

CDR3 length: 19 residues. V lost 2 bases, J lost 0 bases, and 8 bases stayed unmatched. The germline V gene encodes CDR1 SNHLY and CDR2 FYNNEI. The time point was: patch test 1, 2 weeks after DPC sensitization. Sample treatment: therapeutic diphenylcyclopropenone sensitization with weekly scalp DPC. Blood sampling occurred before each patch-test application. Donors were 18 to 70-year-old alopecia patients suitable for DPC. MiXCR, applied by TCRdb to the RACE reads, yields one record per CDR3 protein. The profile shows 300,000 to 400,000 distinct CDR3 sequences, about 7% of them singletons. The chain has TRBV2 and TRBJ2-3; TRBD2 matches at 13 bases. The TCR comes from a woman under 30 with alopecia areata. Some clones in this sample may be carry-over from other donors' samples. Source: whole blood, taken in connection with sensitization to the hapten diphenylcyclopropenone (DPC). The CDR3 region is CASSERTSGGSTSTDTQYF. CDR3 DNA sequence: TGTGCCAGCAGTGAAAGGACTAGCGGGGGATCGACTAGCACAGATACGCAGTATTTT. Supplemented by reference TRBV2 and TRBJ2-3, the full variable domain reads EPEVTQTPSHQVTQMGQEVILRCVPISNHLYFYWYRQILGQKVEFLVSFYNNEISEKSEIFDDQFSVERPDGSNFTLKIRSTKLEDSAMYFCASSERTSGGSTSTDTQYFGPGTRLTVL.